A selection of T cell receptor beta chains follows, all from one sample in a study of T cell responses to AZD1222 COVID-19 vaccine. Sequencing used immunoSEQ multiplex PCR; TCRdb keeps in-frame clones, though not all of them. The sample contains some 130,000 clones, roughly 92% of which appear only once. The starting material was peripheral blood, obtained 28 days after the second AZD1222 dose. These receptors originate from an adult who received the AZD1222 COVID-19 vaccine. CDR3s include the opening cysteine and the closing phenylalanine or tryptophan. D genes are given only for firm matches. Expanded clones get a size class; other rows say once, few or many, or leave the size out.

NA	TRBV28	TRBJ2-7	15	NA	CASRTPGRYSYEQYF	TGTGCCAGCAGAACACCGGGACGCTACTCCTACGAGCAGTACTTC
NA	TRBV2	TRBJ2-3	14	NA	CASSETAITDTQYF	TGTGCCAGCAGTGAAACAGCCATCACAGATACGCAGTATTTT
once	TRBV12-3/TRBV12-4	TRBJ1-5	13	NA	CASSSGQNQPQHF	TGTGCCAGCAGTTCAGGACAGAACCAGCCCCAGCATTTT
NA	TRBV5-6	TRBJ2-7	16	TRBD2	CASSSPVAGGLYEQYF	TGTGCCAGCAGCTCCCCCGTAGCGGGGGGACTCTACGAGCAGTACTTC
NA	TRBV10-3	TRBJ2-6	17	NA	CAISEWGPSSGANVLTF	TGTGCCATCAGTGAATGGGGGCCCAGCTCTGGGGCCAACGTCCTGACTTTC
NA	TRBV7-2	TRBJ2-5	16	TRBD1	CASSLAVQGAQETQYF	TGTGCCAGCAGCTTAGCGGTACAGGGGGCCCAAGAGACCCAGTACTTC
NA	TRBV28	TRBJ1-5	14	NA	CASSTGPRNQPQHF	TGTGCCAGCAGCACGGGCCCAAGAAATCAGCCCCAGCATTTT
NA	TRBV6-5	TRBJ2-2	15	TRBD2	CATLGLAGITGELFF	TGTGCCACCCTGGGACTAGCGGGGATTACCGGGGAGCTGTTTTTT
NA	TRBV7-8	TRBJ1-6	17	NA	CASSLGRALPRISPLHF	TGTGCCAGCAGCTTAGGAAGGGCCCTCCCTCGGATTTCACCCCTCCACTTT
once	TRBV6-5	TRBJ1-2	13	NA	CASSYSNLGGYTF	TGTGCCAGCAGTTACTCGAACTTGGGTGGCTACACCTTC
NA	TRBV5-1	TRBJ2-2	15	NA	CASRHHLDNTGELFF	TGCGCCAGCCGCCACCACCTCGATAACACCGGGGAGCTGTTTTTT
many	TRBV4-1	TRBJ1-6	14	TRBD1	CASSTGTGVSPLHF	TGCGCCAGCAGCACCGGGACAGGGGTGTCACCCCTCCACTTT
NA	TRBV10-3	TRBJ1-2	15	NA	CAISERGGWGYGYTF	TGTGCCATCAGTGAAAGGGGAGGGTGGGGCTATGGCTACACCTTC
NA	TRBV7-8	TRBJ2-1	16	TRBD2	CASSARVAGGLNEQFF	TGTGCCAGCAGCGCCCGTGTAGCGGGGGGGCTGAATGAGCAGTTCTTC
NA	TRBV24-1	TRBJ2-3	17	NA	CATSDPGLPASTDTQYF	TGTGCCACCAGTGACCCGGGACTCCCGGCCTCCACAGATACGCAGTATTTT
NA	TRBV5-5	TRBJ1-5	13	NA	CASSWELDQPQHF	TGTGCCAGCAGCTGGGAACTTGATCAGCCCCAGCATTTT
once	TRBV7-9	TRBJ2-7	15	TRBD1	CASSPVGGAQGEQYF	TGTGCCAGCAGCCCTGTAGGGGGCGCACAGGGGGAGCAGTACTTC
NA	TRBV28	TRBJ2-1	15	TRBD1	CASSLQDRMDNEQFF	TGTGCCAGCAGCCTACAGGACAGGATGGACAATGAGCAGTTCTTC